This T cell receptor (beta chain) was documented in a study of CD8 T cells in ankylosing spondylitis. Whole-study findings and limits: A motif of under 10 highly homologous TCR beta variants was seen as apparently characteristic of ankylosing spondylitis blood.

The V gene lost 2 bases and the J gene lost 2 bases, with 8 bases spanning the gap. The length of the CDR3 is 14 residues. Germline-derived CDR1 and CDR2 are SGHTA and FQGNSA. This clonotype was seen repeatedly, ten times or more. As yet, its antigen is unknown. MiXCR, applied by TCRdb to the 5' RACE reads, yields one record per CDR3 protein. The data show more than 500,000 distinct CDR3 sequences, about 5.2% seen once. Material: blood, either unsorted or a sorted T cell fraction (not recorded which). The chain carries TRBV7-2 and TRBJ2-3; D gene ambiguous. This TCR came from a male donor with ankylosing spondylitis. Here the CDR3 DNA reads TGTGCCAGCAGCTTAATAGTATCCACAGATACGCAGTATTTT. Its translation is CASSLIVSTDTQYF.